These 9 T cell receptor beta chains were sequenced from one sample in a study of T cells in Graves' hyperthyroidism and ophthalmopathy. It was RNA transcripts that yielded the amplified TCR beta CDR3 regions. A first-round RT-PCR of the TCR CDR3 used the HTBI primer set. Using its own MiXCR run on the multiplex PCR reads, TCRdb lists one record per CDR3 protein. The sample carries roughly 700,000 distinct CDR3 sequences, around a sixth recorded once. Material for sequencing was blood. Source of these receptors: a man in his fifties or sixties with Graves' hyperthyroidism.

The chain joins TRBV12-3 or TRBV12-4 to TRBJ2-7; TRBD1 agrees at 7 bases. Trimming at V came to 8 bases and at J to 1 base, leaving 8 bases not matched to a gene. This CDR3 comprises 14 residues. The CDR3 here is CASFQSQGSYEQYF. CDR3 nucleotide sequence: TGTGCCAGCTTCCAATCACAGGGGTCCTACGAGCAGTACTTC.

On this clonotype: A read error is possible here, since a much larger clone lies one base away. This chain joins TRBV19 and TRBJ2-7; no reliable D call. CDR3 length: 16 amino acids. Germline V CDR1 and CDR2: LNHDA, SQIVND (reference sequence). Here the CDR3 reads CASNIGNGKFAYEQYF. DNA for the CDR3: TGTGCCAGTAATATAGGCAATGGGAAATTCGCCTACGAGCAGTACTTC. The entire variable domain, with the rest obtained from reference TRBV19 and TRBJ2-7, is as follows: DGGITQSPKYLFRKEGQNVTLSCEQNLNHDAMYWYRQDPGQGLRLIYYSQIVNDFQKGDIAEGYSVSREKKESFPLTVTSAQKNPTAFYLCASNIGNGKFAYEQYFGPGTRLTVT.

On this clonotype: It is unclear where the CDR3 begins or ends on the DNA, so no DNA is shown, and the CDR3 is as TCRdb lists it. J is TRBJ2-2 and V is TRBV12-3 or TRBV12-4; TRBD1, the D gene given by the table, was not confirmed from the DNA. The CDR3 has 16 residues if both end residues are counted. This chain's CDR3 is CASSPTGKEAPGSCFF.

This chain joins TRBV6-1 and TRBJ1-5, with D perhaps matching TRBD1 (6 bases). Germline loops: CDR1 MNHNS, CDR2 SASEGT. The V and J ends lost 1 base and 3 bases respectively, with 10 bases between them. There are 15 residues in the CDR3. The DNA of the CDR3 is TGTGCCAGCAGTGAAGTTCGACAGGACAATCAGCCCCAGCATTTT. This sequence encodes CASSEVRQDNQPQHF.

A few counts support this clonotype. This chain connects TRBV6-5 to TRBJ1-6, with 9 nucleotides matching TRBD1. Unmatched junction bases numbered 7, after V lost 4 bases and J lost 9 bases. Germline V gives CDR1 MNHEY, CDR2 SVGAGI. The CDR3 is 15 residues long. The chain's CDR3 is CASSLRDREGSPLHF. The CDR3 nucleotides are TGTGCCAGCAGTTTACGGGACAGGGAAGGTTCACCCCTCCACTTT.

This clonotype was seen many times. The genes are TRBV2 and TRBJ2-5; D is uncertain. CDR1 and CDR2 from the germline V gene are SNHLY and FYNNEI. Trimming pared 5 bases from V and 2 bases from J, leaving 12 bases between. The CDR3 has 14 amino acids. This chain's CDR3 is CASSKEHIQETQYF. The CDR3 DNA reads TGTGCCAGCAGTAAGGAGCACATACAAGAGACCCAGTACTTC.

This clonotype has a count of ten or more. V usage is TRBV6-6 and J usage is TRBJ1-6; D perhaps matches TRBD1 (6 bases). Germline V gene data show CDR1 as MNHNY and CDR2 as SVGAGI (reference sequence). This CDR3 is 15 amino acids long. V was pared by 2 bases and J by 5 bases, with 10 bases between. CDR3 in amino acids: CASSYGTGNNSPLHF. In DNA form, the CDR3 reads TGTGCCAGCAGTTACGGAACAGGGAATAATTCACCCCTCCACTTT.

This clonotype was seen more than once but under ten times. V is TRBV18 and J is TRBJ2-3; perhaps TRBD2 as D (6 bases). This CDR3 region has 16 residues. The germline V and J ends were trimmed by 4 bases and 2 bases, with 16 bases remaining between them. Germline assignment: CDR1 KGHSH and CDR2 LQKENI. The DNA of the CDR3 is TGTGCCAGCTCACAACTATCTAGCGAACACACAGATACGCAGTATTTT. This encodes CASSQLSSEHTDTQYF.

This clonotype was seen many times. The chain joins TRBV10-3 to TRBJ2-7, with 11 bases aligning to TRBD1. The CDR3 runs to 14 residues. The V gene's germline CDR1 is ENHRY and CDR2 SYGVKD. The V gene end was trimmed by 10 bases and the J gene end by 5 bases; junction bases not matched to a gene: 10. The CDR3 DNA is TGTGCCACCCTCGGACAGGGGGCTTTGGACGAGCAGTACTTC. Translating it yields CATLGQGALDEQYF.